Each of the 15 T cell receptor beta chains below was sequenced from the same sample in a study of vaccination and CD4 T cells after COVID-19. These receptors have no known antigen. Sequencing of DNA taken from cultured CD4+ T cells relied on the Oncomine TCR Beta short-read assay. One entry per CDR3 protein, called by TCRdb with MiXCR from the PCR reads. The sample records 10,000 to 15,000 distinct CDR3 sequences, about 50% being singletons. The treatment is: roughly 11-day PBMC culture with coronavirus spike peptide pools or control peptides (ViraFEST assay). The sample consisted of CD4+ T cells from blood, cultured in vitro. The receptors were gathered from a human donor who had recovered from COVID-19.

Written as DNA, the CDR3 is TGCAGTGCTCGAGGTGGGACAGACGCGAACACTGAAGCTTTCTTT. Translation: CSARGGTDANTEAFF. The gene calls are TRBV20-1 and TRBJ1-1, with TRBD1 identical over 7 bases. The CDR3 sequence is 15 residues long. Germline values: CDR1 DFQATT, CDR2 SNEGSKA (reference sequence). V gave up 5 bases and J gave up 1 base; unmatched junction bases: 10.

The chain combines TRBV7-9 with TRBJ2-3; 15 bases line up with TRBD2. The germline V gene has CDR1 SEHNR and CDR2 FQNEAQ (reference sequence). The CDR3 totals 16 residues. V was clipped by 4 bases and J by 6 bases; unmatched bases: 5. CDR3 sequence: CASSSGLAGGRDTQYF. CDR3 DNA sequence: TGTGCCAGCAGCTCGGGACTAGCGGGGGGAAGGGATACGCAGTATTTT.

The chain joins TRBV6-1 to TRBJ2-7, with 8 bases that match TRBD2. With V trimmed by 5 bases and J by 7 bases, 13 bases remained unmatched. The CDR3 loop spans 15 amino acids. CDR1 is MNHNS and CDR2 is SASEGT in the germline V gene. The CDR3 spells CASSPASGRLGEQYF. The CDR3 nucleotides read TGTGCCAGCAGTCCAGCTAGCGGGCGGTTGGGGGAGCAGTACTTC.

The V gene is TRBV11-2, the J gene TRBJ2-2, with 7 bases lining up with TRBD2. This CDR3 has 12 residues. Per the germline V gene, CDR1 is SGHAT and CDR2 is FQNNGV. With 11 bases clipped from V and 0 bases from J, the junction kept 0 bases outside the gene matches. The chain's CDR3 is CAGGANTGELFF. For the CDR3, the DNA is TGTGCCGGGGGGGCGAACACCGGGGAGCTGTTTTTT.

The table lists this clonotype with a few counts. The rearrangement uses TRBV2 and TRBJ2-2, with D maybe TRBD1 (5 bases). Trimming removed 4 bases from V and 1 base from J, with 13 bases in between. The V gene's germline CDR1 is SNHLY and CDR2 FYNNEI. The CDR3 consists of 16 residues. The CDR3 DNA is TGTGCCAGCAGTGCCGACCGTCAGGGGAACACCGGGGAGCTGTTTTTT. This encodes CASSADRQGNTGELFF. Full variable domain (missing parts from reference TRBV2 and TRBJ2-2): EPEVTQTPSHQVTQMGQEVILRCVPISNHLYFYWYRQILGQKVEFLVSFYNNEISEKSEIFDDQFSVERPDGSNFTLKIRSTKLEDSAMYFCASSADRQGNTGELFFGEGSRLTVL.

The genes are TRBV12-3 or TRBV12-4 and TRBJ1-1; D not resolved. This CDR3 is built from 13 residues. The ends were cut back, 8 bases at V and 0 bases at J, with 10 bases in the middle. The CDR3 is CASYSYLNTEAFF. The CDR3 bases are TGTGCCAGCTACTCCTACCTGAACACTGAAGCTTTCTTT.

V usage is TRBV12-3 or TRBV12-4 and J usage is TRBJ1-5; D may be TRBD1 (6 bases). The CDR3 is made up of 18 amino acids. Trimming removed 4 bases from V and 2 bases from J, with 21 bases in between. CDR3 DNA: TGTGCCAGCAGTTCGGTCGGGATGGGGGCTGGGGGCAATCAGCCCCAGCATTTT. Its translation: CASSSVGMGAGGNQPQHF.

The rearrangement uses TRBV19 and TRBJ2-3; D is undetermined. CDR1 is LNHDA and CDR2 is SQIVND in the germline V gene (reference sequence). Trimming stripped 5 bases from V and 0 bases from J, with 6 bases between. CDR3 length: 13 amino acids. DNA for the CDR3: TGTGCCAGTAGTCATCCCAGCACAGATACGCAGTATTTT. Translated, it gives CASSHPSTDTQYF.

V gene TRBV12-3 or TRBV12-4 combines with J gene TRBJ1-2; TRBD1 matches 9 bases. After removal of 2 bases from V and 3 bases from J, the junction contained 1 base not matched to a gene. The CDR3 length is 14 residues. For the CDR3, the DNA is TGTGCCAGCAGTTTAACAGGGGGCGACTATGGCTACACCTTC. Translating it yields CASSLTGGDYGYTF.

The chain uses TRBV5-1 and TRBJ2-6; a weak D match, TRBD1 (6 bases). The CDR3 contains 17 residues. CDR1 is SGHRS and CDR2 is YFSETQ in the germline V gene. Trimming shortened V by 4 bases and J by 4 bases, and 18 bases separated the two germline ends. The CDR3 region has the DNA TGCGCCAGCAGCCCCGGACAGCCCGTTGCGGGGGCCAACGTCCTGACTTTC. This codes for CASSPGQPVAGANVLTF.

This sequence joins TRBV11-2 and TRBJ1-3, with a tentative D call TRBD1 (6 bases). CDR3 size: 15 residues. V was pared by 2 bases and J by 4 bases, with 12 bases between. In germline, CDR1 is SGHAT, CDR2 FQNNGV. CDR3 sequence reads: CASSLTTGVGNTIYF. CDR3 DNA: TGTGCCAGCAGCTTAACGACAGGTGTGGGAAACACCATATATTTT.

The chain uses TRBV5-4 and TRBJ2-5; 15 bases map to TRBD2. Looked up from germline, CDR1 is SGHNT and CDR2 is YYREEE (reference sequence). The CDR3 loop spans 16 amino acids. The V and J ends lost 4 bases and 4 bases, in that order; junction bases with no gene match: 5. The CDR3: CASSPGTSGGTETQYF. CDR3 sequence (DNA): TGTGCCAGCAGCCCGGGGACTAGCGGGGGGACAGAGACCCAGTACTTC. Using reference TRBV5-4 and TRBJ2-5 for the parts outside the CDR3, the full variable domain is ETGVTQSPTHLIKTRGQQVTLRCSSQSGHNTVSWYQQALGQGPQFIFQYYREEENGRGNFPPRFSGLQFPNYSSELNVNALELDDSALYLCASSPGTSGGTETQYFGPGTRLLVL.

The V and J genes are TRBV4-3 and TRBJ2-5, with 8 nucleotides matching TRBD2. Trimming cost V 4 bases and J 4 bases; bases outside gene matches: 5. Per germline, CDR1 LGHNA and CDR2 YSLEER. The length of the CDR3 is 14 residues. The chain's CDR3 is CASSLSGGGETQYF. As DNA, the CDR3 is TGCGCCAGCAGCCTGAGCGGGGGTGGAGAGACCCAGTACTTC.

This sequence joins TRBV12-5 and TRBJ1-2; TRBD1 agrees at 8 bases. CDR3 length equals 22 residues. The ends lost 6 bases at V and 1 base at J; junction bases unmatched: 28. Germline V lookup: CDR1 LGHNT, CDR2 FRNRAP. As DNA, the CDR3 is TGTGCTAGTGGGACCCCTCCGGGACAGGTCCCCTCTTTTCGCTTTGTTAACTATGGCTACACCTTC. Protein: CASGTPPGQVPSFRFVNYGYTF.

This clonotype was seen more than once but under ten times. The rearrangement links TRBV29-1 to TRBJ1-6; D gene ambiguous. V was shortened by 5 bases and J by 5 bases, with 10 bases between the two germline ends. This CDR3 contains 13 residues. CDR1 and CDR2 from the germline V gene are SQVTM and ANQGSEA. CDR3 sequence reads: CSVRAGNNSPLHF. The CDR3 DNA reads TGCAGCGTTCGGGCAGGCAATAATTCACCCCTCCACTTT.